This record covers a single T cell receptor beta chain. The clone's antigen remains unknown. No quality values exist for individual bases; no much larger clone is one base distant. The data originate from a study of CD8 T cells in ankylosing spondylitis (dated by TCRdb to the late 2010s). About the study as a whole: The study profiled T cell receptor beta repertoires in healthy donors and ankylosing spondylitis patients to find disease-linked TCR variants. The full study cohort comprised 20 to 25 ankylosing spondylitis patients and approximately 100 healthy donors. Peripheral blood samples were taken, and synovial fluid was additionally collected from ankylosing spondylitis patients. The paper as a whole reports these results and caveats: Some of the motif variants had been reported before in the synovial fluid and blood of reactive arthritis patients, a finding that suggests common disease-initiation mechanisms. Blood from ankylosing spondylitis patients appeared to be characterized by a TCR beta motif composed of roughly 8 highly homologous amino acid variants. Significant enrichment of the disease-linked clones was reported in matched synovial fluid samples from ankylosing spondylitis patients. A CD8+ phenotype was shown by the disease-linked clones, which were found at relatively low frequencies in peripheral blood.

The sequencer listed for this sample is Illumina MiSeq. TCR beta libraries were prepared by quantitative 5'-RACE with molecular barcodes. The study's own analysis went as follows. Disease-linked TCR variants were identified with a new computational method built on a probabilistic model of VDJ rearrangement. TCRdb's own reprocessing of the public reads used fastp at Q25 and MiXCR and kept productive beta chains. Each CDR3 protein appears once, grouped with its most common genes and DNA. TCRdb, not the original authors, processed these V and J calls. A total of approximately 35,000 distinct CDR3 sequences appear in this sample, 14% of them only once. The ten largest account for less than 45% of the sample. V sheds 4 bases and J sheds 6 bases, leaving 10 bases between their ends. CDR3 length: 11 amino acids, cysteine to phenylalanine. Only the CDR3 DNA is retained, 33 bases long and in frame from the first base. CDR1 SQVTM and CDR2 ANQGSEA are derived from the germline V gene.

The rearrangement combines TRBV29-1 with TRBJ2-7; confidence is insufficient to name the D gene. This TCR derives from a male donor with ankylosing spondylitis or in good health (not recorded which). Sequenced material: blood. For the CDR3, the sequence is CSVGGRVEQYF. The DNA sequence reads TGCAGCGTTGGAGGACGGGTCGAGCAGTACTTC.